The rows below give T cell receptor beta chains drawn from one sample of a study of neoadjuvant anti-PD-1 for oral cavity cancer. Generated by immunoSEQ multiplex PCR, the TCRdb table keeps only in-frame clones and is missing some. Of fewer than 6,500 clones listed, 58% are singletons. Here the sequenced sample was tumor tissue, taken after nivolumab (anti-PD-1) treatment. These receptors all stem from a person aged 40 to 85 with oral cavity squamous cell carcinoma. CDR3s include the opening cysteine and the closing phenylalanine or tryptophan. A D gene is named only where the DNA matches it firmly. Size is stated for part of the rows, as once, few or many counts, or as a class when the clone is expanded.

v_gene	j_gene	abundance	d_gene	CDR3aa	CDR3nt
TRBV14	TRBJ1-2	NA	NA	CASSQVGIEYGYTF	TGTGCCAGCAGCCAAGTCGGGATCGAATATGGCTACACCTTC
TRBV28	TRBJ2-7	NA	NA	CASSFRGWIFEQYF	TGTGCCAGCAGTTTTCGGGGGTGGATTTTCGAGCAGTACTTC
TRBV5-4	TRBJ1-2	few	NA	CASSKWGVGYTF	TGTGCCAGCAGCAAATGGGGGGTCGGCTACACCTTC
TRBV2	TRBJ2-3	NA	NA	CATSPWGGAPTDTQYF	TGTGCCACTTCCCCTTGGGGGGGGGCCCCCACAGATACGCAGTATTTT
TRBV27	TRBJ1-4	NA	TRBD1	CASSARTGNEKLFF	TGTGCCAGCAGTGCGCGGACAGGAAATGAAAAACTGTTTTTT
TRBV5-1	TRBJ1-1	few	NA	CASSSHLDNTEAFF	TGCGCCAGCAGCTCCCACCTAGACAACACTGAAGCTTTCTTT
TRBV29-1	TRBJ1-6	few	NA	CSDERGYNSPLHF	TGCAGCGACGAACGGGGTTATAATTCACCCCTCCACTTT
TRBV5-4	TRBJ2-2	NA	NA	CASSPETRRTGELFF	TGTGCCAGCAGCCCCGAAACGCGTAGGACCGGGGAGCTGTTTTTT
TRBV5-8	TRBJ1-4	NA	NA	CASSSGRRATNEKLFF	TGTGCCAGCAGCTCAGGACGGCGTGCAACTAATGAAAAACTGTTTTTT
TRBV29-1	TRBJ2-7	NA	NA	CSGGAGPPGEQYF	TGCAGCGGGGGGGCGGGACCCCCGGGCGAGCAGTACTTC
TRBV11-2	TRBJ1-4	NA	NA	CASSLVRAPNEKLFF	TGTGCCAGCAGCTTAGTAAGGGCCCCTAATGAAAAACTGTTTTTT
TRBV4-1	TRBJ2-7	NA	TRBD1	CASSQDRNVGQGWGSSYEQYF	TGCGCCAGCAGCCAAGATCGCAACGTAGGACAGGGATGGGGTAGTTCCTACGAGCAGTACTTC
TRBV2	TRBJ1-1	NA	NA	CASSEALGAPGAFF	TGTGCCAGCAGTGAAGCGCTGGGGGCCCCTGGAGCTTTCTTT
TRBV5-1	TRBJ1-1	NA	NA	CASSLDLRGNTEAFF	TGCGCCAGCAGCTTGGATTTGAGGGGAAACACTGAAGCTTTCTTT
TRBV7-9	TRBJ2-1	NA	TRBD2	CASSLGLAAHNEQFF	TGTGCCAGCAGCTTAGGACTAGCGGCCCACAATGAGCAGTTCTTC
TRBV18	TRBJ2-2	NA	NA	CASSITALQNTGELFF	TGTGCCAGCTCAATTACGGCCCTACAGAACACCGGGGAGCTGTTTTTT
TRBV6-1	TRBJ1-3	NA	NA	CASSEGIRLSGNTIYF	TGTGCCAGCAGTGAAGGGATTCGTCTCTCTGGAAACACCATATATTTT
TRBV18	TRBJ2-3	NA	NA	CASSRDSTDTQYF	TGTGCCAGCTCACGAGACAGCACAGATACGCAGTATTTT
TRBV6-5	TRBJ1-1	NA	NA	CASSYGKNTEAFF	TGTGCCAGCAGTTATGGGAAGAACACTGAAGCTTTCTTT
TRBV29-1	TRBJ2-3	NA	TRBD2	CTISGGTDTQYF	TGCACCATTAGCGGGGGCACAGATACGCAGTATTTT
TRBV5-1	TRBJ2-3	NA	TRBD2	CASSAGTSGVRTDTQYF	TGCGCCAGCAGCGCTGGGACTAGCGGGGTCCGCACAGATACGCAGTATTTT
TRBV5-4	TRBJ2-5	few	TRBD2	CASSVAGLETQYF	TGTGCCAGCAGCGTAGCGGGGCTAGAGACCCAGTACTTC
TRBV6-1	TRBJ1-5	NA	TRBD1	CASRDDRGFNQPQHF	TGTGCCAGCAGGGACGACAGGGGATTCAATCAGCCCCAGCATTTT
TRBV5-1	TRBJ2-1	once	NA	CASSSDGTNYNEQFF	TGCGCCAGCAGCTCGGACGGAACAAACTACAATGAGCAGTTCTTC
TRBV6-6	TRBJ2-7	NA	NA	CASSYSRRVEQYF	TGTGCCAGCAGTTACTCGAGGAGGGTCGAGCAGTACTTC
TRBV18	TRBJ2-2	NA	NA	CASSPKEVGGWNTGELFF	TGTGCCAGCTCACCGAAAGAAGTCGGGGGTTGGAACACCGGGGAGCTGTTTTTT
TRBV6-6	TRBJ1-1	NA	NA	CASRPPTRAEAFF	TGTGCCAGCAGGCCACCCACCAGGGCTGAAGCTTTCTTT
TRBV19	TRBJ2-1	NA	NA	CASSISPWGSYEQFF	TGTGCCAGTAGTATTTCCCCTTGGGGGTCCTATGAGCAGTTCTTC
TRBV7-6	TRBJ1-1	large	NA	CASSSETGSNTEAFF	TGTGCCAGCAGCTCGGAGACAGGATCGAACACTGAAGCTTTCTTT
TRBV2	TRBJ2-7	NA	TRBD1	CASRQGPSYEQYF	TGTGCCAGCCGACAGGGGCCCTCCTACGAGCAGTACTTC